This TCR beta chain derives from a study of regulatory T cells in long-lasting Graves disease. Assembly of TCR beta libraries relied on iRepertoire HTBI primers together with Arm-PCR of CDR3 regions. A single record per CDR3 protein comes from TCRdb applying MiXCR to the multiplex PCR reads. The table has approximately 310,000 distinct CDR3 sequences, 15% to 20% seen once; the top ten hold about 38%. Time point specified: newly diagnosed GD, antithyroid drugs for less than 3 months. From PBMCs, RNA was extracted and then used to make the TCR library. Staff drew approximately 10 milliliters of peripheral blood into EDTA tubes. This clonotype occurred many times. Its target is not known. Study results and limitations: With some 2,500 shared public clonotypes, persistent patients exceeded new patients, who shared roughly 920.

The CDR3 is 15 residues long. Germline loops: CDR1 SGHRS, CDR2 YFSETQ. The ends lost 1 base at V and 5 bases at J; junction bases unmatched: 6. The input for sequencing was peripheral blood mononuclear cells (PBMCs), taken at new diagnosis, from a patient treated with antithyroid drugs. This clonotype originated in a female donor with Graves disease. V gene TRBV5-1 combines with J gene TRBJ1-5, with 7 nucleotides matching TRBD1. In nucleotides, the CDR3 is TGCGCCAGCAGCTTGTGGACAGGCGGTGATCAGCCCCAGCATTTT. It encodes CASSLWTGGDQPQHF. Together with reference TRBV5-1 and TRBJ1-5, the CDR3 gives the full variable domain: KAGVTQTPRYLIKTRGQQVTLSCSPISGHRSVSWYQQTPGQGLQFLFEYFSETQRNKGNFPGRFSGRQFSNSRSEMNVSTLELGDSALYLCASSLWTGGDQPQHFGDGTRLSIL.